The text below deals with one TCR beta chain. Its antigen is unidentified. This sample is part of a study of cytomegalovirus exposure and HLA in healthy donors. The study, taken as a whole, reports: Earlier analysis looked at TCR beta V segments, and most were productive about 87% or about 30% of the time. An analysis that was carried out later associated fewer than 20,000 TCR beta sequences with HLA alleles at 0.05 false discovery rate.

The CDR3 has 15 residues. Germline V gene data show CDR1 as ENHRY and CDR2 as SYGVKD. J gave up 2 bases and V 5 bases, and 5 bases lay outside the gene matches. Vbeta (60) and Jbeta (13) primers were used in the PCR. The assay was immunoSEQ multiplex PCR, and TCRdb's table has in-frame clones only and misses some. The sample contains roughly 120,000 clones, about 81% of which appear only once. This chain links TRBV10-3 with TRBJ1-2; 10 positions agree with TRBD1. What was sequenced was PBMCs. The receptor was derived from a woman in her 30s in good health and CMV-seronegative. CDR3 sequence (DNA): TGTGCCATCAGTCCCGGGACAGGGGCAAACTATGGCTACACCTTC. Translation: CAISPGTGANYGYTF.